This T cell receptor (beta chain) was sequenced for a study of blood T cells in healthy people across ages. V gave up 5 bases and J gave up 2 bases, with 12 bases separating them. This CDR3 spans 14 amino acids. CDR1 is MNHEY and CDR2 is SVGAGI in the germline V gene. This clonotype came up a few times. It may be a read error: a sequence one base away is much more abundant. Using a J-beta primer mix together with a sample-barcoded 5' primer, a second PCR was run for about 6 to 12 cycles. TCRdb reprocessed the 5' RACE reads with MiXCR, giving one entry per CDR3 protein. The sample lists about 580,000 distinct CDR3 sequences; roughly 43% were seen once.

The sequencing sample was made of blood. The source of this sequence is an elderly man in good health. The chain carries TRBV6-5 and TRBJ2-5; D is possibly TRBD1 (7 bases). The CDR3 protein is CASSDRDWQETQYF. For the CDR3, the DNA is TGTGCCAGCAGTGACAGGGACTGGCAAGAGACCCAGTACTTC.